By share, the clone carrying this TCR beta chain ranks as medium-sized. This sample stems from a study of blood T cell repertoires in COVID-19. Authors' methods: Estimation of nucleated cell counts was performed using reference gene primer amplification. Clones were read by immunoSEQ multiplex PCR, and TCRdb kept only the in-frame ones, dropping some. Clone size and the V and J calls come from that table; the DNA yielded D and trimming. The repertoire includes approximately 41,000 clones, approximately 86% of them detected once, and roughly 9.3% sits in the top ten. With V trimmed by 3 bases and J by 2 bases, 3 bases remained unmatched. CDR3 length equals 15 residues. Per germline, CDR1 WNHNN and CDR2 SYGVQD (reference sequence).

The sequence was obtained from a woman of 80 years or more with active COVID-19. The chain joins TRBV10-1 to TRBJ1-3, with 8 bases lining up with TRBD1. Sequenced: peripheral blood. The CDR3 region has the DNA TGCGCCAGCAGTGAACAGGGGGACGCTGGAAACACCATATATTTT. Its translation: CASSEQGDAGNTIYF.